This is a list of T cell receptor beta chains from one sample in a study of shared clonotypes between healthy human individuals. Generated by immunoSEQ multiplex PCR, the TCRdb table keeps only in-frame clones and is missing some. The data contain hundreds of thousands of clones, 95% to 97% of them singletons. The sequenced sample was naive CD8+ T cells sorted from blood. These receptors were taken from a woman aged 25-40 years in good health. Each CDR3 is given with its conserved first and last residue.

V	J	CDR3
TRBV25-1	TRBJ2-5	CASTFLYDQYF
TRBV7-3	TRBJ2-7	CASSYDRGSYEQYF
TRBV28	TRBJ1-1	CASSFQAGTEAFF
TRBV13	TRBJ2-7	CASSLAPGSGPHEQYF
TRBV9	TRBJ2-3	CASSAWDSTDTQYF
TRBV10-3	TRBJ2-7	CAISESSGTSGRYEQYF
TRBV7-9	TRBJ2-5	CASSLSTSPKPSQYF
TRBV27	TRBJ2-7	CASSPGTASEQYF
TRBV5-1	TRBJ2-5	CASSFIKLQGIEETQYF
TRBV28	TRBJ2-3	CASTPLGLGTDTQYF
TRBV25-1	TRBJ2-1	CASSGFIMGVRRDEQFF
TRBV4-1	.	CASSQVASGNYEQYF
TRBV27	TRBJ2-1	CASSPQKLGDEQFF
TRBV13	TRBJ2-5	CASSRPTGEETQYF
TRBV19	TRBJ2-3	CATRGGEDTQYF
TRBV28	TRBJ1-1	CASSFVLGLNTEAFF
TRBV2	TRBJ1-2	CASSGDRGPDYGYTF
TRBV19	TRBJ1-1	CASSMGQPANTEAFF
TRBV30	TRBJ2-3	CAWSGPGTTDTQYF
TRBV28	TRBJ2-3	CASSRVIGTDTQYF
TRBV2	TRBJ1-3	CASTGGRPGNTIYF
TRBV29-1	TRBJ2-5	CSAEEASGSWETQYF
TRBV12-5	TRBJ2-1	CASGLGVSSYNEQFF
TRBV5-1	TRBJ2-7	CASSFSGYEQYF
TRBV15	TRBJ2-5	CATSPWTGTPQETQYF
TRBV27	TRBJ2-7	CASSPSRGAVVYEQYF
TRBV11-3	TRBJ2-1	CASSDQGIEQFF
TRBV6-6	TRBJ2-7	CASSYSQSKRTYEQYF
TRBV10-3	TRBJ2-1	CAISESQVAGLLEQFF
TRBV5-6	TRBJ1-3	CASSEGAAGNTIYF
TRBV7-9	TRBJ1-1	CASSVTGNTEAFF
TRBV5-1	TRBJ1-1	CASSLDRVNTEAFF
TRBV5-4	TRBJ2-1	CASSPPLGDEQFF
TRBV30	TRBJ2-7	CAWSVGPPGAGSYEQYF
TRBV19	TRBJ2-5	CASRRRALQETQYF
TRBV27	TRBJ2-3	CASKFTPSGGTDTQYF
TRBV2	TRBJ2-1	CASMTIQPEQFF
TRBV27	TRBJ2-7	CASSPREGRVLSEQYF
TRBV12-5	TRBJ1-2	CASGAGTAYGYTF
TRBV27	TRBJ1-1	CASGKPGQRNTEAFF
TRBV7-9	TRBJ1-5	CASSPGPGHQPQHF
TRBV6-1	TRBJ1-1	CASSEARASGSPEAFF
TRBV18	TRBJ2-7	CASSPPRSAEQYF
TRBV9	TRBJ1-3	CASSEGTESGNTIYF
TRBV28	TRBJ2-6	CASSLPIRGRIGANVLTF
TRBV14	TRBJ2-7	CASSERAGATPYEQYF
TRBV6-5	TRBJ2-5	CASRITGIQETQYF
TRBV10-1	TRBJ2-7	CASSELADPYEQYF